The next 6 T cell receptor beta chains were all read from a single sample in a study of T-cell reconstitution after alpha-beta-depleted transplantation in children. During its preparation, the TCRbeta library received unique molecular identifiers. Using its own MiXCR run on the PCR reads, TCRdb lists one record per CDR3 protein. The table includes more than 550,000 distinct CDR3 sequences, 10% detected once. The input for sequencing was PBMCs from the stem cell graft donor, taken from the stem cell graft. Source of these receptors: a human donor who donated a stem cell graft to a child with acute myeloid leukemia.

The V call is TRBV7-2, the J call TRBJ2-1; D ambiguous. The CDR3 runs 15 residues. V lost 3 bases, J lost 6 bases, and 15 bases lay in between. Germline V CDR1 and CDR2: SGHTA, FQGNSA. CDR3 loop: CASSLTRTNPNEQFF. CDR3 nucleotides: TGTGCCAGCAGCTTGACCCGGACCAATCCCAATGAGCAGTTCTTC. The full variable domain, with the rest looked up from reference TRBV7-2 and TRBJ2-1, is GAGVSQSPSNKVTEKGKDVELRCDPISGHTALYWYRQSLGQGLEFLIYFQGNSAPDKSGLPSDRFSAERTGGSVSTLTIQRTQQEDSAVYLCASSLTRTNPNEQFFGPGTRLTVL.

This clonotype turned up a few times. In DNA form, the CDR3 reads TGTGCCATCTCTGGACAGGGGATGGAGACCCAGTACTTC. Residues: CAISGQGMETQYF. This rearrangement joins TRBV10-3 to TRBJ2-5, with TRBD1 identical over 9 bases. The germline V gene has CDR1 ENHRY and CDR2 SYGVKD. The trim removed 8 bases at V and 5 bases at J, leaving 6 bases unmatched. CDR3 length: 13 amino acids.

This chain uses TRBV6-5 with TRBJ2-3, with D perhaps TRBD2 (5 bases). The CDR3 covers 15 residues. Germline loops: CDR1 MNHEY, CDR2 SVGAGI. V was cut by 0 bases and J by 6 bases, with 13 bases left in between. CDR3: CASSYSLASRDTQYF. The CDR3 DNA follows: TGTGCCAGCAGTTACTCTTTAGCTAGCAGGGATACGCAGTATTTT.

This clonotype was observed a handful of times. The chain is built from TRBV7-9 and TRBJ2-7; 11 bases are shared with TRBD2. Germline V gene lookup returns CDR1 SEHNR and CDR2 FQNEAQ (reference sequence). There are 13 residues in the CDR3. V lost 8 bases and J lost 3; bases outside the gene matches: 3. CDR3 DNA sequence: TGTGCCAGCGAAGGACTAGCGGGCTACGAGCAGTACTTC. This translates into CASEGLAGYEQYF.

The chain combines TRBV29-1 with TRBJ2-7; 7 nucleotides align to TRBD1. The V gene end was trimmed by 7 bases and the J gene end by 4 bases; junction bases not matched to a gene: 10. CDR3 length: 13 residues. Germline lookup yields CDR1 SQVTM and CDR2 ANQGSEA. The CDR3 protein is CSGPGTESYEQYF. In nucleotides, the CDR3 is TGCAGCGGACCCGGGACAGAGAGTTACGAGCAGTACTTC.

The gene calls are TRBV9 and TRBJ1-1; tentative D call: TRBD1 (6 bases). This CDR3 comprises 14 residues. V lost 0 bases and J 5 bases, leaving 11 bases between the germline ends. Germline V gene lookup returns CDR1 SGDLS and CDR2 YYNGEE. This chain's CDR3 is CASSVEQGGTEAFF. In DNA, the CDR3 is TGTGCCAGCAGCGTAGAACAGGGAGGGACTGAAGCTTTCTTT.